A selection of T cell receptor beta chains follows, all from one sample in a study of shared T cell receptors in the human thymus. Method: immunoSEQ multiplex PCR; TCRdb's copy keeps in-frame clones and lacks some. The table has hundreds of thousands of clones, around 95% seen once; the top ten hold roughly 0.02%. Sequencing was carried out using thymocytes. These receptor sequences come from a human donor. Each CDR3 is given with its conserved first and last residue. Each record gives: D gene, V gene, J gene, clone size, CDR3 DNA, CDR3 protein. A D gene is named only where the DNA matches it firmly. A row's size may be missing; if present it is once, few, many or a size class.

TRBD2	TRBV7-9	TRBJ2-7	-	TGTGCCAGCACTAAAGGGACTACCGACTCCTACGAGCAGTACTTC	CASTKGTTDSYEQYF
-	TRBV19	TRBJ2-7	-	TGTGCCAGTAGTATAAGCCTATATAACTACGAGCAGTACTTC	CASSISLYNYEQYF
TRBD1	TRBV2	TRBJ1-2	once	TGTGCCAGCAGTCGGGACAGACATAACTATGGCTACACCTTC	CASSRDRHNYGYTF
-	TRBV30	TRBJ2-1	-	TGTGCCTGTACAGGGTCCTACAATGAGCAGTTCTTC	CACTGSYNEQFF
TRBD2	TRBV5-5	TRBJ2-7	-	TGTGCCAGCAGCCCAACTAGCGGGAGGACCTACGAGCAGTACTTC	CASSPTSGRTYEQYF
-	TRBV12-2	TRBJ2-3	-	TGTGCAAGTCGCCCAAGCCAGTGTCTCTGTGGGGATACGCAGTATTTT	CASRPSQCLCGDTQYF
-	TRBV5-1	TRBJ1-2	-	TGCGCCAGCAGCTCGCTCAGGCAGGGCGGTGATGGCTACACCTTC	CASSSLRQGGDGYTF
-	TRBV7-9	TRBJ2-3	-	TGTGCCAGCACTAACAGCGGTGGGCAGACTACGCAGTATTTT	CASTNSGGQTTQYF
TRBD2	TRBV6-4	TRBJ2-3	-	TGTGCCAGCAGTGAGTTTGGGGGGGGCACAGATACGCAGTATTTT	CASSEFGGGTDTQYF
-	TRBV5-6	TRBJ2-7	-	TGTGCCAGCAGTTTGGCCTGGGGCGAGCAGTACTTC	CASSLAWGEQYF
-	TRBV27	TRBJ2-7	-	TGTGCCAGCCGTACCTACGAGCAGTACTTC	CASRTYEQYF
TRBD1	TRBV28	TRBJ2-5	once	TGTGCCACCACCGAGGGGGCCTGGGACAGGGTTCGAGAGACCCAGTACTTC	CATTEGAWDRVRETQYF
TRBD1	TRBV2	TRBJ2-2	-	TGTGCCAGAGGGACAGCCAAATTAAACACCGGGGAGCTGTTTTTT	CARGTAKLNTGELFF
-	TRBV5-4	TRBJ1-5	-	TGTGCCAGCAGCCCAGATTATAGCAATCAGCCCCAGCATTTT	CASSPDYSNQPQHF
-	TRBV13	TRBJ2-1	-	TGTGCCAGCAGCCTAACTCTAGCCAATGAGCAGTTCTTC	CASSLTLANEQFF
-	TRBV11-2	TRBJ1-4	once	TGTGCCAGCACCCCAGACAGAACAAAAGGAGAAAAACTGTTTTTT	CASTPDRTKGEKLFF
-	TRBV30	TRBJ2-2	-	TGTGCCTGGAGTGTACGAGGGCCCGGGGAGCTGTTTTTT	CAWSVRGPGELFF
-	TRBV5-6	TRBJ1-2	-	TGTGCCAGCAGCTTGGGGGCAGGCCTTCGGCCACGGAGCTACACCTTC	CASSLGAGLRPRSYTF
-	TRBV14	TRBJ2-4	-	TGTGCCAGCAGCCACTTCGACCTTATTCAGTACTTC	CASSHFDLIQYF
TRBD2	TRBV11-1	TRBJ2-1	once	TGTGCCAGCAGCCTCACCCAGGCCCTAGCGGGAGGTAATGAGCAGTTCTTC	CASSLTQALAGGNEQFF
-	TRBV27	TRBJ2-7	-	TGTGCCAGCTATTGGAGTAGCGAGAACCTCCACTACGAGCAGTACTTC	CASYWSSENLHYEQYF
-	TRBV5-1	TRBJ1-2	-	TGCGCCAGCAGCGGCGGGAGATATGGCTACACCTTC	CASSGGRYGYTF
-	TRBV5-1	TRBJ1-2	-	TGCGCCAGCAGCACGGACATCAACTATGGCTACACCTTC	CASSTDINYGYTF
-	TRBV7-8	TRBJ2-2	-	TGTGCCAGCAGCTTAGAATTCACAGGTTGGCGCACCGGGGAGCTGTTTTTT	CASSLEFTGWRTGELFF
TRBD2	TRBV7-8	TRBJ2-7	-	TGTGCCAGCACTATCGGGGGGTCCTACGAGCAGTACTTC	CASTIGGSYEQYF
TRBD1	TRBV28	TRBJ2-7	-	TGTGCCAGCAGCCCGGACAGGGGGCTTAACTACGAGCAGTACTTC	CASSPDRGLNYEQYF
-	TRBV19	TRBJ2-3	-	TGTGCCAGTGGGGAACGGCGGGATACGCAGTATTTT	CASGERRDTQYF
TRBD2	TRBV7-8	TRBJ2-7	-	TGTGCCAGCAGCCCCTCTAGCGGGAGAATCTACGAGCAGTACTTC	CASSPSSGRIYEQYF
-	TRBV6-1	TRBJ1-2	-	TGTGCCAGCAGTGAAGAGACTCCCAACTATGGCTACACCTTC	CASSEETPNYGYTF
TRBD2	TRBV5-4	TRBJ2-5	-	TGTGCCAGCAGCTTGGTGGTTCGGCTAGCGGGAGGGCAAGAGACCCAGTACTTC	CASSLVVRLAGGQETQYF
TRBD2	TRBV4-1	TRBJ2-7	-	TGCGCCAGCAGCCAAGAACGAGGGACTAACTCCTACGAGCAGTACTTC	CASSQERGTNSYEQYF
TRBD1	TRBV18	TRBJ1-2	once	TGTGCCAGCTCAGTACAGGGGGAACGGTATGGCTACACCTTC	CASSVQGERYGYTF
-	TRBV15	TRBJ2-1	-	TGTGCCACCAGCAGAGATCAGGGACACCCACCCCCTTTGGGTCAGCAGTTCTTC	CATSRDQGHPPPLGQQFF
-	TRBV28	TRBJ1-1	-	TGTGCCAGCAGTTTCCAGAACACTGAAGCTTTCTTT	CASSFQNTEAFF
-	TRBV18	TRBJ2-3	-	TGTGCCAGCTCACGCGGCCTAGGAGAGTACAGGGCCGCTAGCACAGATACGCAGTATTTT	CASSRGLGEYRAASTDTQYF
-	TRBV18	TRBJ1-1	-	TGTGCCAGCTCACCACCGGTGGCCGCGAACACTGAAGCTTTCTTT	CASSPPVAANTEAFF
-	TRBV9	TRBJ1-3	-	TGTGCCAGCAGCCCCCACGGGGCAGGCTCTGGAAACACCATATATTTT	CASSPHGAGSGNTIYF
-	TRBV28	TRBJ2-1	-	TGTGCCAGCAGTTTCCCGGGACCGTCCCGGGGAGCCTACAATGAGCAGTTCTTC	CASSFPGPSRGAYNEQFF
TRBD1	TRBV2	TRBJ2-2	-	TGTGCCAGCAGTGGACAGGGGGCGGTCACCGGGGAGCTGTTTTTT	CASSGQGAVTGELFF
TRBD1	TRBV19	TRBJ1-2	-	TGTGCCAGTCAAAGGGACAGGAACTATGGCTACACCTTC	CASQRDRNYGYTF
-	TRBV5-6	TRBJ2-3	-	TGTGCCAGCAGCCCGATTATTGGGGGTCGGAGCACAGATACGCAGTATTTT	CASSPIIGGRSTDTQYF
-	TRBV6-5	TRBJ1-5	-	TGTGCCAGCAGTTACTCTGAGGGTAATCAGCCCCAGCATTTT	CASSYSEGNQPQHF
-	TRBV11-2	TRBJ2-1	-	TGTGCCAGCAGCTTAACTAGTCACTACAATGAGCAGTTCTTC	CASSLTSHYNEQFF
-	TRBV29-1	TRBJ2-3	-	TGCAGCGTGGACTGCCCAGGGACCACAGATACGCAGTATTTT	CSVDCPGTTDTQYF
TRBD1	TRBV7-3	TRBJ1-3	-	TGTGCCAGCAGCGGCCCCCGGGACAGGGCCTCCTCTGGAAACACCATATATTTT	CASSGPRDRASSGNTIYF
-	TRBV29-1	TRBJ2-5	-	TGCAGCGTTAGGGGCGGAAAAGAGACCCAGTACTTC	CSVRGGKETQYF
TRBD2	TRBV19	TRBJ2-3	-	TGTGCCAGTAGTATGGTAACTAGCGGACCTAGCACAGATACGCAGTATTTT	CASSMVTSGPSTDTQYF
-	TRBV30	TRBJ1-2	few	TGTGCCTGGAGTAACTATGGCTACACCTTC	CAWSNYGYTF
-	TRBV28	TRBJ2-1	-	TGTGCCAGCAGTTTCCCCACAAAACACTACAATGAGCAGTTCTTC	CASSFPTKHYNEQFF
-	TRBV6-1	TRBJ2-7	-	TGTGCCAGCAGTGAAGTACGGTTTCTGGGGACACATTCTTCCTACGAGCAGTACTTC	CASSEVRFLGTHSSYEQYF
-	TRBV27	TRBJ2-3	-	TGTGCCAGCAGGAACTCGCACGTGGCAGATACGCAGTATTTT	CASRNSHVADTQYF
TRBD1	TRBV6-5	TRBJ1-2	-	TGTGCCAGCAGTTACTCGGGAGGGGGCGAGAACTATGGCTACACCTTC	CASSYSGGGENYGYTF